This TCR beta chain was sequenced during a study of T cell clonality in common variable immunodeficiency. Equal genomic DNA amounts from CVID and control samples were sequenced. This table comes from immunoSEQ multiplex PCR, and its TCRdb copy is limited to in-frame clones, with some not included. The sample shows about 15,000 clones, and roughly 4.5% sits with its ten largest clones. Overall study results and limits: Fewer deletions and N-nucleotide insertions were reportedly seen in common variable immunodeficiency TCR beta sequences.

Points on this clone: Antigen: not known.

This receptor was taken from a human donor with common variable immunodeficiency. The sample taken for sequencing was peripheral blood mononuclear cells.

Partial CDR3 DNA: TGTGCCAGCAGCCTAGGGAGCGGAAGGTACGAG. Amino acids: CASSLGSGRYE. In full, the CDR3 reads CASSLGSGRYEQYF. The J gene is TRBJ2-7, the V gene TRBV11-2, with D tentatively TRBD2 (5 bases). The read is 3 residues too short to cover the CDR3 end, so that end is filled in from the germline J gene. V lost 5 bases and J 4 bases, leaving 15 bases between the germline ends. The CDR3 has 14 amino acids. In germline, CDR1 is SGHAT, CDR2 FQNNGV.